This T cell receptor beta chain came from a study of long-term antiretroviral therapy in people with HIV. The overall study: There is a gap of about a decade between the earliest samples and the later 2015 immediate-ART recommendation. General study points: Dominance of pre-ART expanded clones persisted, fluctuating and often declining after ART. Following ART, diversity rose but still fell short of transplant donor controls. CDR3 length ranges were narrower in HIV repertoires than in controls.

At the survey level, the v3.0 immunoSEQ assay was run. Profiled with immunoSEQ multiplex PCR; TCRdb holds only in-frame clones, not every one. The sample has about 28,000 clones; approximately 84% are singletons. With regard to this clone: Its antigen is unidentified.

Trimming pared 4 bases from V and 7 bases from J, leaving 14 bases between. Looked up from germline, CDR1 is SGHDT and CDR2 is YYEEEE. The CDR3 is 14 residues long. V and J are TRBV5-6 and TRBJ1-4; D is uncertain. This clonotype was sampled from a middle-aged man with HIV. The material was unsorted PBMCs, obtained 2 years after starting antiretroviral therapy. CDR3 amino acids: CASSPRGAGEKLFF. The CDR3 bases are TGTGCCAGCAGCCCCAGAGGTGCGGGTGAAAAACTGTTTTTT.